This T cell receptor (beta chain) came from a study of blood T cell repertoires in COVID-19. As for the study in general: The United States, Italy and Spain supplied acute and convalescent COVID-19 samples. PBMCs, B-cell-depleted T cells, or T cells provided the cDNA or gDNA that made up the material.

From germline, CDR1 is SQVTM and CDR2 ANQGSEA. Trimming took 2 bases from V and 0 from J; bases not matched to a gene: 1. The CDR3 is made up of 14 amino acids. Authors' analysis steps: The authors estimated nucleated cell counts from reference gene primer amplification. Here immunoSEQ multiplex PCR was the method, and the copy in TCRdb shows in-frame clones only, minus some. That table gives V, J and clone size, and the DNA gave D and trimming. The sample lists roughly 280,000 clones, about 88% occurring once. The chain employs TRBV29-1 and TRBJ2-5; 9 bases line up with TRBD2. Sequencing input: peripheral blood. The receptor was isolated from a man aged 25-40 years with active or convalescent COVID-19. The CDR3 loop reads CSVESGGNQETQYF. The DNA for the CDR3 is TGCAGCGTTGAAAGCGGGGGGAACCAAGAGACCCAGTACTTC.